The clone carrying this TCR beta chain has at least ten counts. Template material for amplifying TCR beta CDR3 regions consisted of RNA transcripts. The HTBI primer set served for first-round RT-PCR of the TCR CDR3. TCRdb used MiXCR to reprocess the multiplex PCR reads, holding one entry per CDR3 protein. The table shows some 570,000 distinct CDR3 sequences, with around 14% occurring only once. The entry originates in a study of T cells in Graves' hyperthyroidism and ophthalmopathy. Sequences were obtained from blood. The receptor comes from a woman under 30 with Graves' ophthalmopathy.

In DNA, the CDR3 is TGTGCCAGCAGTTACTCCTTGACAGGACTTTCCTACGAGCAGTACTTC. The encoded protein is CASSYSLTGLSYEQYF. This chain connects TRBV6-5 to TRBJ2-7, with D maybe TRBD1 (6 bases). This CDR3 is 16 amino acids long. CDR1 MNHEY and CDR2 SVGAGI come from the germline V gene. Trimming removed 0 bases at V and 1 base at J, with 13 bases between.